The 23 T cell receptor beta chains reported below all come from one sample, sequenced in a study of Graves' ophthalmopathy and Graves' hyperthyroidism. Amplifying from RNA transcripts, the study obtained TCR beta CDR3 regions. An opening RT-PCR round employed HTBI primers and preceded a second-round multiplex PCR. TCRdb re-analysed the multiplex PCR reads in MiXCR, keeping a single row per CDR3 protein. The sample gives 680,000 or so distinct CDR3 sequences, 22% of which show up once; more than 5.5% is in the top ten. The sample was peripheral blood. The origin of the receptors is a woman between 18 and 30 years old with stable Graves' hyperthyroidism. Some clones in this sample may be carry-over from other donors' samples.

This sequence joins TRBV29-1 and TRBJ1-2; D unresolved. The CDR3 extends over 13 amino acids. Trimming stripped 3 bases from V and 4 bases from J, with 12 bases between. Germline V CDR1 and CDR2: SQVTM, ANQGSEA. The CDR3 here is CSVEPAPAYGYTF. CDR3 sequence (DNA): TGCAGCGTTGAGCCAGCCCCTGCCTATGGCTACACCTTC.

The sample holds a few counts of this clonotype. The gene calls are TRBV6-1 and TRBJ1-2, with 7 bases identical to TRBD1. This CDR3 region has 14 residues. Germline trimming cut 1 base from V and 8 bases from J; bases unmatched to any gene: 7. Germline-derived CDR1 and CDR2 are MNHNS and SASEGT. The CDR3 is CASSEGEGARGYTF. The CDR3 DNA follows: TGTGCCAGCAGTGAAGGGGAGGGGGCCAGAGGCTACACCTTC.

The chain combines TRBV6-2 or TRBV6-3 with TRBJ1-1; possibly TRBD1 for D (6 bases). Trimming shortened V by 9 bases and J by 6 bases, and 20 bases separated the two germline ends. This CDR3 comprises 14 residues. The germline CDR1 and CDR2 sequences are MNHEY and SVGEGT. DNA of the CDR3: TGTGCCAGTTCAGTACAGGGTAAGGTCTCTGAAGCTTTCTTT. Translated: CASSVQGKVSEAFF.

V usage is TRBV27 and J usage is TRBJ2-5; weak D call: TRBD1 (6 bases). From germline, CDR1 is MNHEY and CDR2 SMNVEV (reference sequence). CDR3 length: 14 amino acids. V was cut by 6 bases and J by 5 bases, with 16 bases left in between. CDR3 in DNA: TGTGCCAGCAGCCGTGGACAGCGGTCGGAGACCCAGTACTTC. Translating gives CASSRGQRSETQYF.

The genes are TRBV5-5 and TRBJ2-7, with 7 bases fitting TRBD1. From germline, CDR1 is SGHKS and CDR2 YYEKEE (reference sequence). V lost 6 bases, J lost 5 bases, and 14 bases stayed unmatched. This CDR3 contains 15 residues. This CDR3 is CASTQGQKIMDEQYF. DNA of the CDR3: TGTGCCAGCACCCAGGGACAGAAGATTATGGACGAGCAGTACTTC.

This clonotype came up many times. This chain joins TRBV6-1 and TRBJ2-2; D is ambiguous. CDR1 MNHNS and CDR2 SASEGT come from the germline V gene. V lost 6 bases, J lost 1 base, and 9 bases lay in between. The CDR3 runs 14 residues. The CDR3 spells CASSQRLNTGELFF. DNA for the CDR3: TGTGCCAGCAGCCAAAGACTGAACACCGGGGAGCTGTTTTTT.

This clonotype appeared many times. The chain is built from TRBV6-5 and TRBJ1-1; no reliable D call. The CDR3 is 14 amino acids. Germline loops: CDR1 MNHEY, CDR2 SVGAGI. Trimming left V 5 bases short and J 1 base short, with 11 bases between. CDR3 sequence (DNA): TGTGCCAGCAGTCCGTCCGACGGGAACACTGAAGCTTTCTTT. Protein product: CASSPSDGNTEAFF.

Ten or more counts support this clonotype. The rearrangement joins TRBV19 to TRBJ2-7, with TRBD2 matching 9 bases. The CDR3 is made up of 18 amino acids. The germline V gene encodes CDR1 LNHDA and CDR2 SQIVND (reference sequence). The V gene end was trimmed by 3 bases and the J gene end by 7 bases; junction bases not matched to a gene: 19. CDR3 DNA: TGTGCCAGTAGTATCTTCCTATGGACTAGCGCCTCGGAGGGGGAGCAGTACTTC. Residues: CASSIFLWTSASEGEQYF. The entire variable domain, with the rest obtained from reference TRBV19 and TRBJ2-7, is as follows: DGGITQSPKYLFRKEGQNVTLSCEQNLNHDAMYWYRQDPGQGLRLIYYSQIVNDFQKGDIAEGYSVSREKKESFPLTVTSAQKNPTAFYLCASSIFLWTSASEGEQYFGPGTRLTVT.

Only a few counts were recorded for this clonotype. The J gene is TRBJ1-1, the V gene TRBV27; 7 bases map to TRBD1. This CDR3 spans 16 amino acids. Germline assignment: CDR1 MNHEY and CDR2 SMNVEV (reference sequence). V shed 4 bases and J 0 bases; nucleotides not matched to a gene: 8. DNA of the CDR3: TGTGCCAGCAGTTCCCCCAGGGGGGGAATGAACACTGAAGCTTTCTTT. Amino acid sequence: CASSSPRGGMNTEAFF.

This clonotype appeared many times. This chain links TRBV11-2 with TRBJ2-7, with 7 bases fitting TRBD1. With V trimmed by 5 bases and J by 2 bases, 6 bases remained unmatched. The CDR3 sequence is 14 residues long. Germline-derived CDR1 and CDR2 are SGHAT and FQNNGV. CDR3 in DNA: TGTGCCAGCAGCGTAAGACAGGGACCCTACGAGCAGTACTTC. It codes for CASSVRQGPYEQYF.

This clonotype occurred a few times. The CDR3 nucleotides are TGCGCCAGCAGCCAAGATAACGGGGAGCAGTACTTC. It specifies CASSQDNGEQYF. This chain joins TRBV4-1 and TRBJ2-7; no clear D gene. CDR3 length: 12 amino acids. With 0 bases removed from V and 7 bases from J, the gap between germline ends came to 7 bases. The germline V gene has CDR1 MGHRA and CDR2 YSYEKL.

This clonotype was picked up many times. The gene calls are TRBV30 and TRBJ2-2; 12 positions agree with TRBD2. This CDR3 region has 15 residues. Germline V lookup: CDR1 GTSNPN, CDR2 SVGIG (reference sequence). With 2 bases clipped from V and 6 bases from J, the junction kept 4 bases outside the gene matches. DNA for the CDR3: TGTGCCTGGAGTTTGACTAGCGGGAGTCCCGGGGAGCTGTTTTTT. Amino acid sequence: CAWSLTSGSPGELFF.

V is TRBV20-1 and J is TRBJ1-2, with D unclear. CDR3 size: 14 residues. V was pared by 3 bases and J by 1 base, with 12 bases between. Germline assignment: CDR1 DFQATT and CDR2 SNEGSKA (reference sequence). CDR3 in amino acids: CSARRGQINYGYTF. Here the CDR3 DNA reads TGCAGTGCTAGGCGCGGGCAGATTAACTATGGCTACACCTTC.

This clonotype was seen only a few times. The rearrangement links TRBV6-1 to TRBJ1-1; D is perhaps TRBD1 (6 bases). Germline V gene sequence: CDR1 MNHNS, CDR2 SASEGT. The germline V and J ends were trimmed by 8 bases and 2 bases, with 12 bases remaining between them. CDR3 length equals 13 residues. Here the CDR3 reads CASAQGPNTEAFF. The CDR3 DNA follows: TGTGCCAGCGCACAGGGCCCAAACACTGAAGCTTTCTTT.

This clonotype was counted only a few times. This chain connects TRBV11-2 to TRBJ2-7; 11 bases match TRBD2. The V segment lost 7 bases and the J segment 6 bases; nucleotides outside the gene matches: 8. CDR3 length: 14 amino acids. Germline assignment: CDR1 SGHAT and CDR2 FQNNGV. The chain's CDR3 is CASTITSGSSEQYF. CDR3 coding DNA: TGTGCCAGCACCATTACTAGCGGGAGCTCCGAGCAGTACTTC.

As to this clonotype: Likely a read error: the CDR3 ends without its conserved phenylalanine or tryptophan. The genes are TRBV27 and TRBJ2-7, with 9 bases matching TRBD2. Trimming at V came to 6 bases and at J to 4 bases, leaving 10 bases not matched to a gene. CDR3 size: 15 residues. Germline assignment: CDR1 MNHEY and CDR2 SMNVEV (reference sequence). In DNA, the CDR3 is TGTGCCAGCAGACCCGGTCTAGCGGGGCGTTACGAGCAGTACTAC. Translated, it gives CASRPGLAGRYEQYY.

This clonotype was counted at least ten times. The chain joins TRBV12-3 or TRBV12-4 to TRBJ1-6; 7 positions match TRBD1. The CDR3 has 13 residues. V trimming: 5 bases; J trimming: 11 bases; junction bases outside the gene matches: 6. The CDR3 bases are TGTGCCAGCAGTCCTCGGGACAGCCCACCCCTCCACTTT. Translation gives CASSPRDSPPLHF.

A few counts support this clonotype. The gene calls are TRBV24-1 and TRBJ2-7; 10 nucleotides line up with TRBD1. The germline CDR1 and CDR2 sequences are KGHDR and SFDVKD. V lost 4 bases and J lost 5; bases outside the gene matches: 13. The CDR3 spans 17 residues. The DNA for the CDR3 is TGTGCCACCAGTGACCCAATTGACCGGGACAGGGGTGACGAGCAGTACTTC. Translation: CATSDPIDRDRGDEQYF.

The chain uses TRBV30 and TRBJ1-1; tentatively, D is TRBD1 (5 bases). This CDR3 spans 13 amino acids. Germline CDR1 is GTSNPN and CDR2 is SVGIG (reference sequence). V shed 2 bases and J shed 1 base, with 8 bases lying between them. CDR3 nucleotide sequence: TGTGCCTGGAGTTTTACAGGGAACACTGAAGCTTTCTTT. It codes for CAWSFTGNTEAFF.

This clonotype was seen a few times. The V gene is TRBV20-1, the J gene TRBJ2-4, with 9 bases fitting TRBD2. V dropped 0 bases and J dropped 8; count of bases not matched to a gene: 11. CDR1 DFQATT and CDR2 SNEGSKA come from the germline V gene (reference sequence). The length of the CDR3 is 16 residues. CDR3 bases: TGCAGTGCTAGAGATTTTGCGGGGGGGCCTTCGGACATTCAGTACTTC. It is translated as CSARDFAGGPSDIQYF.

This clonotype occurred a few times. The chain carries TRBV6-1 and TRBJ2-7; 7 positions match TRBD1. CDR3 length equals 15 residues. The ends lost 5 bases at V and 3 bases at J; junction bases unmatched: 10. Germline loops: CDR1 MNHNS, CDR2 SASEGT. The CDR3 nucleotides are TGTGCCAGCAGTCGACAGGGCTCAAGCTACTACGAGCAGTACTTC. Protein sequence: CASSRQGSSYYEQYF.

This clonotype was seen a handful of times. The chain couples TRBV29-1 to TRBJ1-5; weak D call: TRBD1 (6 bases). The CDR3 has 13 amino acids. CDR1 is SQVTM, CDR2 ANQGSEA, per germline. Trimming took off 6 bases at V and 7 bases at J, with 16 bases between the two ends. The CDR3 DNA follows: TGCAGCGTGGGGGGACACCTGGGGCAGCCCCAGCATTTT. Translation: CSVGGHLGQPQHF.

This clonotype showed up many times. The chain carries TRBV6-1 and TRBJ2-7; D possibly uses TRBD1 or TRBD2 (6 bases each). Germline CDR1 reads MNHNS; CDR2 reads SASEGT. This CDR3 region has 13 residues. V lost 4 bases to trimming and J lost 2 bases, with 9 bases between them. CDR3 coding DNA: TGTGCCAGCAGTGCGGGGGCGCCCTACGAGCAGTACTTC. It specifies CASSAGAPYEQYF.